This T cell receptor beta chain was captured by sequencing in a study of blood T cells in healthy people across ages. For the second PCR, which ran for about 7 to 11 cycles, a sample-barcoded 5' primer and a J-beta primer mix were used. TCRdb re-called the 5' RACE reads through MiXCR, storing one row per CDR3 protein. The sample has over 600,000 distinct CDR3 sequences; 21% are singletons. This clonotype was counted ten times or more. The CDR3 spans 16 residues. With V trimmed by 4 bases and J by 5 bases, 10 bases remained unmatched. From germline, CDR1 is SGHRS and CDR2 YFSETQ. Sequenced material: blood. The clonotype comes from a man between 65 and 80 years old in good health. The chain couples TRBV5-1 to TRBJ2-5; 11 nucleotides agree with TRBD2. The CDR3 region is CASSPTTSGRRETQYF. The CDR3 coding sequence is TGCGCCAGCAGCCCGACTACTAGCGGGAGAAGGGAGACCCAGTACTTC. The full variable domain, completed using reference TRBV5-1 and TRBJ2-5, is KAGVTQTPRYLIKTRGQQVTLSCSPISGHRSVSWYQQTPGQGLQFLFEYFSETQRNKGNFPGRFSGRQFSNSRSEMNVSTLELGDSALYLCASSPTTSGRRETQYFGPGTRLLVL.